This T cell receptor beta chain originates from a study of blood T cell repertoires in COVID-19. Study in general: Italy, Spain and the United States were the sources of the convalescent and acute COVID-19 samples. PBMCs, B-cell-depleted T cells, or T cells were the source of the cDNA or gDNA that made up the material.

CDR1 and CDR2 (germline): MNHEY, SVGEGT. This CDR3 has 15 residues. As for this clone: One junction end disagrees with the germline gene, perhaps due to a read error.

Original handling: Nucleated cell number was recorded as an estimate derived from reference gene primer amplification. Here immunoSEQ multiplex PCR was the method, and the copy in TCRdb shows in-frame clones only, minus some. V and J calls plus clone size are reproduced from that table; the DNA served to infer D and trimming. The sample has some 68,000 clones; 85% to 90% are singletons. Sequencing was done on a sample of peripheral blood. This chain connects TRBV6-2 or TRBV6-3 to TRBJ2-7, with 7 bases matching TRBD2. The sequence came from a man in his forties or fifties with active COVID-19. The CDR3 reads CASSARRDFQMGGIF. Here the CDR3 DNA reads TGTGCCAGCAGTGCCCGCCGGGACTTTCAAATGGGAGGGATCTTC.